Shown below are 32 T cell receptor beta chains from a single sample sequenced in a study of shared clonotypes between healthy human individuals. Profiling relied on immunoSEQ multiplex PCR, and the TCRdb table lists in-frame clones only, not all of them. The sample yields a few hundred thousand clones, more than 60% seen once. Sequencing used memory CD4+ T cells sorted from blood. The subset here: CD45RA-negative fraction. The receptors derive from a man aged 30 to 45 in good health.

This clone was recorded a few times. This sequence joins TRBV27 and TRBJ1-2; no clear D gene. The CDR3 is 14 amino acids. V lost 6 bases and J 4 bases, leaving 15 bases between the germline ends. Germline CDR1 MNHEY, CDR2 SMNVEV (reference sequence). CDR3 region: CASSSQRAGYGYTF. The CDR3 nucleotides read TGTGCCAGCAGCTCGCAAAGAGCCGGCTATGGCTACACCTTC.

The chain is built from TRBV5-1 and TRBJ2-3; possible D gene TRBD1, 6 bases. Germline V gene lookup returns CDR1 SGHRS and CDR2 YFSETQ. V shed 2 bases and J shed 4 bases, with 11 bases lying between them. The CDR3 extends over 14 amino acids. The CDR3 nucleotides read TGCGCCAGCAGCTTCCCGACAGGTTCAGATACGCAGTATTTT. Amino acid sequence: CASSFPTGSDTQYF.

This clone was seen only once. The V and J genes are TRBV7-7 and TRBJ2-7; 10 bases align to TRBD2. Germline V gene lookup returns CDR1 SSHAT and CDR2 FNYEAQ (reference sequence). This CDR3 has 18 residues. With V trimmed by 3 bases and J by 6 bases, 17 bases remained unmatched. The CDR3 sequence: CASSFGKIAGGNPAEQYF. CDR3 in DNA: TGTGCCAGCAGCTTTGGGAAGATAGCGGGAGGCAATCCTGCCGAGCAGTACTTC. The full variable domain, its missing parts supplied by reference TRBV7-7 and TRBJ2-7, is GAGVSQSPRYKVTKRGQDVTLRCDPISSHATLYWYQQALGQGPEFLTYFNYEAQPDKSGLPSDRFSAERPEGSISTLTIQRTEQRDSAMYRCASSFGKIAGGNPAEQYFGPGTRLTVT.

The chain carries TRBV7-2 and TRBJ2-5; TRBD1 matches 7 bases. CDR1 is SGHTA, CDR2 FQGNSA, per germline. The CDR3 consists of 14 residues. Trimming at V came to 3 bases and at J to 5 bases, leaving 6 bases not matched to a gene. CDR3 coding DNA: TGTGCCAGCAGCTTCAACAGGGGTCTCGAGACCCAGTACTTC. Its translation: CASSFNRGLETQYF.

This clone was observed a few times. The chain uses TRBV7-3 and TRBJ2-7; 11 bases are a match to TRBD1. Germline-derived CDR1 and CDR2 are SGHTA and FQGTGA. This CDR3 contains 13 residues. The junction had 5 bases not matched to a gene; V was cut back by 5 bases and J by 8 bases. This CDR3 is CASSLGTGGKQYF. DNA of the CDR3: TGTGCCAGCAGCCTAGGGACAGGGGGTAAGCAGTACTTC.

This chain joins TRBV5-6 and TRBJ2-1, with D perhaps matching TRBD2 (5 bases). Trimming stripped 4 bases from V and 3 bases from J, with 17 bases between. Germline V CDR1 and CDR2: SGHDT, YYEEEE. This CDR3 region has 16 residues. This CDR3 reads CASSPRLAYRYNEQFF. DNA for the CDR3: TGTGCCAGCAGCCCCCGGCTAGCCTACCGCTACAATGAGCAGTTCTTC.

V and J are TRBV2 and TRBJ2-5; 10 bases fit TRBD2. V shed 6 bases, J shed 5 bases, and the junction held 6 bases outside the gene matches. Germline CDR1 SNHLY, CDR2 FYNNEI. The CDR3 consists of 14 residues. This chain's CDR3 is CASSILAGVETQYF. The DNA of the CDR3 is TGTGCCAGCAGCATCCTAGCGGGAGTTGAGACCCAGTACTTC.

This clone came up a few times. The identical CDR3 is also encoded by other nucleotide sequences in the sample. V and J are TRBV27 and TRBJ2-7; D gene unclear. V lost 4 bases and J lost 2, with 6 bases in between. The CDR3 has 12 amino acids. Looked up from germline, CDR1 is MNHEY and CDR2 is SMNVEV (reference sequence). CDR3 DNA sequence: TGTGCCAGCAGTTCTCTAACCTACGAGCAGTACTTC. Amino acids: CASSSLTYEQYF.

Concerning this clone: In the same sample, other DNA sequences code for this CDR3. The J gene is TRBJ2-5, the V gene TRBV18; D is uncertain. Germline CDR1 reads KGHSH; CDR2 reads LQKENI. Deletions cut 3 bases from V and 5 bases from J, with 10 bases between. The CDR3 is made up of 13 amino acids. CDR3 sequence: CASSPRSGETQYF. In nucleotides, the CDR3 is TGTGCCAGCTCACCCCGTTCCGGGGAGACCCAGTACTTC.

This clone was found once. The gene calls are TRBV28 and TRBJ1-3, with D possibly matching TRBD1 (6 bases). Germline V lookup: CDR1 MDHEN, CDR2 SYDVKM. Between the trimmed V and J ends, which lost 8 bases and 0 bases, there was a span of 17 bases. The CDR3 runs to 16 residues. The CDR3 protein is CASSSRGSLSGNTIYF. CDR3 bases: TGTGCCAGCTCATCAAGGGGGAGTCTCTCTGGAAACACCATATATTTT.

The CDR3 region is CASSWGQGALLAVYNEQFF. For the CDR3, the DNA is TGCGCCAGCAGCTGGGGACAGGGGGCCCTACTAGCGGTATACAATGAGCAGTTCTTC. The chain is built from TRBV5-1 and TRBJ2-1; 12 bases agree with TRBD1. The CDR3 covers 19 residues. The germline V gene encodes CDR1 SGHRS and CDR2 YFSETQ. With V trimmed by 3 bases and J by 4 bases, 14 bases remained unmatched. Full variable domain (outside the CDR3, taken from reference TRBV5-1 and TRBJ2-1): KAGVTQTPRYLIKTRGQQVTLSCSPISGHRSVSWYQQTPGQGLQFLFEYFSETQRNKGNFPGRFSGRQFSNSRSEMNVSTLELGDSALYLCASSWGQGALLAVYNEQFFGPGTRLTVL.

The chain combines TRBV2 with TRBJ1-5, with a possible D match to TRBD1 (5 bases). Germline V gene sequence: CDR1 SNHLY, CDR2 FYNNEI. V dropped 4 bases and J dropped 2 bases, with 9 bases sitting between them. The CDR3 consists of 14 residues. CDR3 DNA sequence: TGTGCCAGCAGTGCAGGGAGAGGCAATCAGCCCCAGCATTTT. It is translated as CASSAGRGNQPQHF.

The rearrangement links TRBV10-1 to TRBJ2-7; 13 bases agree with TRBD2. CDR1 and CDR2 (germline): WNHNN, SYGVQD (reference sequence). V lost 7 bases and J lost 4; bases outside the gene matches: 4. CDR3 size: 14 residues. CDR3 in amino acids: CASNGLAGEYEQYF. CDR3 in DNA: TGCGCCAGCAACGGACTAGCGGGAGAGTACGAGCAGTACTTC.

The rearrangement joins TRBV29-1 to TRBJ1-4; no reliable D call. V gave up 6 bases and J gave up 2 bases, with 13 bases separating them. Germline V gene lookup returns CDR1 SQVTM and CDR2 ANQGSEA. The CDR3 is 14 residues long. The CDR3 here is CSVSTGGTNEKLFF. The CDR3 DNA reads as TGCAGCGTATCTACGGGTGGGACTAATGAAAAACTGTTTTTT.

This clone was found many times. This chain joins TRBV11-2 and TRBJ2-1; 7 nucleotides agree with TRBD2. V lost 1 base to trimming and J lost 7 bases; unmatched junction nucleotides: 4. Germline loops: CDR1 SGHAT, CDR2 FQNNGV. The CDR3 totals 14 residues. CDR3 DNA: TGTGCCAGCAGCTTAGCGGCGGGAGCTAATGAGCAGTTCTTC. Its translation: CASSLAAGANEQFF.

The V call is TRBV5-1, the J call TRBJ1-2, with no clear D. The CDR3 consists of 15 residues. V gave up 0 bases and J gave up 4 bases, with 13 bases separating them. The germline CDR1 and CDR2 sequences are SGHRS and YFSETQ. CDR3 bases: TGCGCCAGCAGCTTGGATTTCACTTCGGGCTATGGCTACACCTTC. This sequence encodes CASSLDFTSGYGYTF.

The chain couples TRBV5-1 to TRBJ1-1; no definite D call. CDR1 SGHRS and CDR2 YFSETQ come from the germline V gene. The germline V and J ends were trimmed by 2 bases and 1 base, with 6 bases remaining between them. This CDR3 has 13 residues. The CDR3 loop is CASSFAGNTEAFF. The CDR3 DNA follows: TGCGCCAGCAGCTTTGCGGGGAACACTGAAGCTTTCTTT.

The CDR3 DNA is TGTGCCAGCAGTTACTCAGGCGGTCCGGGGACCCAGTACTTC. It is translated as CASSYSGGPGTQYF. The rearrangement joins TRBV6-5 to TRBJ2-5; D not certain. Germline V lookup: CDR1 MNHEY, CDR2 SVGAGI. The CDR3 covers 14 residues. Trimming removed 0 bases from V and 7 bases from J, with 12 bases in between.

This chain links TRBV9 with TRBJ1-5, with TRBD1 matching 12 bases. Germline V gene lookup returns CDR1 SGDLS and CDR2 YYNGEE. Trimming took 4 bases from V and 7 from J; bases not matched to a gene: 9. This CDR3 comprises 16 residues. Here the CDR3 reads CASSSGTGGTGQPQHF. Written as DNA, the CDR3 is TGTGCCAGCAGCTCCGGGACAGGGGGCACGGGACAGCCCCAGCATTTT.

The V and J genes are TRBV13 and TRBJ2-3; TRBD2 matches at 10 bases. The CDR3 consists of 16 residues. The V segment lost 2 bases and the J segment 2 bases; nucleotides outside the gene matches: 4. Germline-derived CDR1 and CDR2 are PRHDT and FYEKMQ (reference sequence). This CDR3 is CASSLRLAGATDTQYF. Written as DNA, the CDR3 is TGTGCCAGCAGCTTAAGGCTAGCGGGGGCCACAGATACGCAGTATTTT.

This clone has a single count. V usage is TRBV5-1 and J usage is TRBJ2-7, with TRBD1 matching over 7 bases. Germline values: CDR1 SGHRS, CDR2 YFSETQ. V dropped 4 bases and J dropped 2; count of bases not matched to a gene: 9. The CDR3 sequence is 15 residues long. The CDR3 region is CASSQGTAKAYEQYF. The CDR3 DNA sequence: TGCGCCAGCAGCCAAGGGACAGCGAAAGCCTACGAGCAGTACTTC.

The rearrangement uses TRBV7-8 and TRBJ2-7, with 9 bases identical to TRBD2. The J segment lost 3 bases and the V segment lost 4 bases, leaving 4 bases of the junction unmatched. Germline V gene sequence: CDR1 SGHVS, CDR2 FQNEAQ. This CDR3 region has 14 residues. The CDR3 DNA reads TGTGCCAGCAGCTCCGGGACTAGCTTCTACGAGCAGTACTTC. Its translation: CASSSGTSFYEQYF.

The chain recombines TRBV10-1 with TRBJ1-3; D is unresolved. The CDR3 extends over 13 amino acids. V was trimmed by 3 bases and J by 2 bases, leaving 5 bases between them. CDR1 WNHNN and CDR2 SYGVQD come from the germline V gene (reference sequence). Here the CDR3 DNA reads TGCGCCAGCAGTGACAGAACTGGAAACACCATATATTTT. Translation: CASSDRTGNTIYF.

CDR3 sequence: CSVRRDLDYGYTF. Written as DNA, the CDR3 is TGCAGCGTTCGCAGGGATCTCGACTATGGCTACACCTTC. The genes are TRBV29-1 and TRBJ1-2, with TRBD1 as a possible D gene (5 bases). There are 13 residues in the CDR3. Germline V gene lookup returns CDR1 SQVTM and CDR2 ANQGSEA. Trimming removed 5 bases at V and 3 bases at J, with 13 bases between.

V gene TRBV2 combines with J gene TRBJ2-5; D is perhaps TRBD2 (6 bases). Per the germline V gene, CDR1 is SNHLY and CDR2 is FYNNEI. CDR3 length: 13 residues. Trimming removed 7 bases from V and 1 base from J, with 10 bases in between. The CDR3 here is CASTRELQETQYF. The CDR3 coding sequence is TGTGCCAGCACGCGGGAACTCCAAGAGACCCAGTACTTC.

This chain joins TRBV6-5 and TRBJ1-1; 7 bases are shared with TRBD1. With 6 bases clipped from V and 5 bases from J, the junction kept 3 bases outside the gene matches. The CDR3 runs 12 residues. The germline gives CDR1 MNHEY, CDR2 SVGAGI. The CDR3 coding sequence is TGTGCCAGCAGAAGGGGGCAGACTGAAGCTTTCTTT. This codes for CASRRGQTEAFF.

CDR3 bases: TGTGCCAGCACCCCAGCGGGGACAGGGTCTTCCTACGAGCAGTACTTC. Amino acid sequence: CASTPAGTGSSYEQYF. The chain combines TRBV2 with TRBJ2-7; 9 bases line up with TRBD1. Germline V gene sequence: CDR1 SNHLY, CDR2 FYNNEI. This CDR3 is built from 16 residues. V was clipped by 7 bases and J by 1 base; unmatched bases: 11.

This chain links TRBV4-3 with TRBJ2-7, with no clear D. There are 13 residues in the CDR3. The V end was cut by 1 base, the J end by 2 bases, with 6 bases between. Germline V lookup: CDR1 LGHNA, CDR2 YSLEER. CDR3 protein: CASSQVSTYEQYF. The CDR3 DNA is TGCGCCAGCAGCCAAGTCTCCACCTACGAGCAGTACTTC.

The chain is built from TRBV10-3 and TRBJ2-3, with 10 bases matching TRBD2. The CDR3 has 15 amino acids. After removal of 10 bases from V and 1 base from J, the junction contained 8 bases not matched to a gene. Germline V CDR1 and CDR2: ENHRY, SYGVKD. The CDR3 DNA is TGTGCCACCACTCCCGGGACTAGCGGCACAGATACGCAGTATTTT. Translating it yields CATTPGTSGTDTQYF.

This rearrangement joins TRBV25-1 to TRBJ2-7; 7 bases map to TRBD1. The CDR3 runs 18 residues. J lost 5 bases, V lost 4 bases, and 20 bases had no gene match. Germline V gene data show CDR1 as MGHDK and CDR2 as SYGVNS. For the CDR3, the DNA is TGTGCCAGCAGTGTCCGGGACAGAGGTCTCCTGGGGATGAACGAGCAGTACTTC. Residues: CASSVRDRGLLGMNEQYF.

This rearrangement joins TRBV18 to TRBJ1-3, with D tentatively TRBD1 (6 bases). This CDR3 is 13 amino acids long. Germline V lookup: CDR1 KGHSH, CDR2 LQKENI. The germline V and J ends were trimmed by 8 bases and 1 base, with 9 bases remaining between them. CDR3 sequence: CASHRESGNTIYF. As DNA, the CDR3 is TGTGCCAGCCACAGGGAATCTGGAAACACCATATATTTT.

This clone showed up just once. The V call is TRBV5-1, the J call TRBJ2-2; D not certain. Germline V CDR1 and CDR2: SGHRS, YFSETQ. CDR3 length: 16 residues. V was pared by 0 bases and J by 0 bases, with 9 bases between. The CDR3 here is CASSLAELSNTGELFF. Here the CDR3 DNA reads TGCGCCAGCAGCTTGGCCGAGTTGTCGAACACCGGGGAGCTGTTTTTT.